The 11 T cell receptor beta chains reported below all come from one sample, sequenced in a study of blood T cell repertoires in COVID-19 (dated by TCRdb to the early 2020s). Library creation used the immunoSEQ multiplex PCR assay. In its TCRdb copy, this immuneACCESS table keeps in-frame sequences only and misses some clones. Where compared with another copy, unresolved V genes explain less than half of these, and the others have no known cause. Present in this sample are tens of thousands of clones, more than 60% of which were seen just once. The ten largest clones add up to roughly 22% of the sample. Sequencing used peripheral blood. These receptors all come from a woman of 80 years or more with active or convalescent COVID-19.

The chain employs TRBV29-1 and TRBJ1-2; 9 positions match TRBD1. V dropped 6 bases and J dropped 3; count of bases not matched to a gene: 11. Germline values: CDR1 SQVTM, CDR2 ANQGSEA. This CDR3 region has 15 residues. CDR3 DNA: TGCAGCGTGGGAGGTAGGGGGACAGGGCACTATGGCTACACCTTC. Protein product: CSVGGRGTGHYGYTF.

This rearrangement joins TRBV10-3 to TRBJ2-1, with 7 bases fitting TRBD1. The V and J ends lost 8 bases and 4 bases, in that order; junction bases with no gene match: 2. Germline V CDR1 and CDR2: ENHRY, SYGVKD. The CDR3 totals 12 residues. The CDR3 loop reads CAIGTEYNEQFF. The CDR3 bases are TGTGCCATCGGGACAGAGTACAATGAGCAGTTCTTC.

This clone was recorded once. The chain uses TRBV21-1 and TRBJ2-4; TRBD1, the D gene given by the table, was not confirmed from the DNA. TRBV21-1 counts as a pseudogene. The CDR3 runs 19 residues. The CDR3 is CASSSPGRDRAIAKNIQYF. Written as DNA, the CDR3 is TGTGCCAGCAGCAGTCCTGGCCGGGACAGGGCGATAGCCAAAAACATTCAGTACTTC.

The gene calls are TRBV5-1 and TRBJ2-7; 10 nucleotides align to TRBD1. Trimming at V came to 4 bases and at J to 5 bases, leaving 12 bases not matched to a gene. The CDR3 contains 16 residues. Germline assignment: CDR1 SGHRS and CDR2 YFSETQ. The CDR3 coding sequence is TGCGCCAGCAGCCTGGGGCTCCCGGGACAGGGGCACGAGCAGTACTTC. It specifies CASSLGLPGQGHEQYF.

V gene TRBV5-4 combines with J gene TRBJ2-3; D remains unclear. V was cut by 5 bases and J by 1 base, with 8 bases left in between. The CDR3 extends over 13 amino acids. Germline assignment: CDR1 SGHNT and CDR2 YYREEE (reference sequence). CDR3 sequence (DNA): TGTGCCAGCAGTTCGCAGGGCACAGATACGCAGTATTTT. Translating it yields CASSSQGTDTQYF.

The gene calls are TRBV11-2 and TRBJ1-4, with TRBD1 as a possible D gene (5 bases). CDR3 length: 15 residues. V shed 1 base and J shed 7 bases, with 13 bases lying between them. CDR1 SGHAT and CDR2 FQNNGV come from the germline V gene. As DNA, the CDR3 is TGTGCCAGCAGCTTAGGTGCGGGGCCAGGTGAAAAACTGTTTTTT. It specifies CASSLGAGPGEKLFF.

The chain carries TRBV7-9 and TRBJ2-2; the match to TRBD2 covers 9 bases. With V trimmed by 4 bases and J by 0 bases, 9 bases remained unmatched. Germline values: CDR1 SEHNR, CDR2 FQNEAQ (reference sequence). The CDR3 length is 18 residues. This CDR3 reads CASSSPGLAETNTGELFF. As DNA, the CDR3 is TGTGCCAGCAGCTCCCCGGGACTAGCAGAAACGAACACCGGGGAGCTGTTTTTT.

The gene calls are TRBV5-4 and TRBJ2-1, with 7 bases identical to TRBD2. J was trimmed by 6 bases and V by 1 base; bases with no gene match: 10. This CDR3 is built from 16 residues. Looked up from germline, CDR1 is SGHNT and CDR2 is YYREEE (reference sequence). CDR3 protein: CASSLYLTGGLNEQFF. Written as DNA, the CDR3 is TGTGCCAGCAGCTTGTACTTGACGGGGGGACTCAATGAGCAGTTCTTC.

To note about this clone: This same CDR3 is encoded by further DNA sequences in the sample. The chain recombines TRBV5-1 with TRBJ2-1, with D perhaps TRBD2 (6 bases). V lost 1 base to trimming and J lost 3 bases, with 11 bases between them. The CDR3 spans 15 residues. CDR1 and CDR2 from the germline V gene are SGHRS and YFSETQ. CDR3 residues: CASSLTGDYYNEQFF. The CDR3 region has the DNA TGCGCCAGCAGCTTGACGGGGGATTACTACAATGAGCAGTTCTTC.

The chain has TRBV5-1 and TRBJ2-2; 12 nucleotides agree with TRBD2. The CDR3 runs 16 residues. The V gene's germline CDR1 is SGHRS and CDR2 YFSETQ. The V segment lost 4 bases and the J segment 1 base; nucleotides outside the gene matches: 2. This CDR3 reads CASSPGLAGNTGELFF. CDR3 in DNA: TGCGCCAGCAGCCCGGGACTAGCGGGGAACACCGGGGAGCTGTTTTTT.

This sequence joins TRBV2 and TRBJ1-1; tentative D call: TRBD1 (6 bases). Germline V gives CDR1 SNHLY, CDR2 FYNNEI. This CDR3 region has 16 residues. V lost 4 bases to trimming and J lost 0 bases, with 15 bases between them. As DNA, the CDR3 is TGTGCCAGCAGTGCCCGCTCGGGACAATTGAACACTGAAGCTTTCTTT. It specifies CASSARSGQLNTEAFF.